These 30 T cell receptor beta chains originate from one sample sequenced in a study of memory CD4+ T cells and cytomegalovirus serostatus. Some clones are missing from TCRdb's copy, which holds only in-frame ones; the method was immunoSEQ multiplex PCR. There are 65,000 to 95,000 clones in the sample; less than 90% occur only once, and around 0.75% lies in the top ten. The sort gate was single viable CD3+CD4+CD8-CD45RO+ cells for memory CD4+ T cells. Sequencing input: memory CD4+ T cells from blood. All receptors come from an adult in good health and CMV-seronegative.

The chain recombines TRBV4-1 with TRBJ2-5; tentatively, D is TRBD1 or TRBD2 (5 bases each). The CDR3 spans 15 residues. Trimming removed 1 base from V and 10 bases from J, with 19 bases in between. Per the germline V gene, CDR1 is MGHRA and CDR2 is YSYEKL. CDR3 region: CASSQGGLAKRGQYF. The CDR3 DNA sequence: TGCGCCAGCAGCCAAGGTGGACTGGCCAAGAGGGGCCAGTACTTC.

This clone has just one count. The rearrangement joins TRBV2 to TRBJ1-1; D may be TRBD1 (5 bases). The germline gives CDR1 SNHLY, CDR2 FYNNEI. The CDR3 has 16 residues. V dropped 5 bases and J dropped 1 base, with 17 bases sitting between them. The CDR3 nucleotides are TGTGCCAGCAGTCTGAACGGAGGGGCGAGGAACACTGAAGCTTTCTTT. Its protein is CASSLNGGARNTEAFF. Using reference TRBV2 and TRBJ1-1 for the parts outside the CDR3, the full variable domain is EPEVTQTPSHQVTQMGQEVILRCVPISNHLYFYWYRQILGQKVEFLVSFYNNEISEKSEIFDDQFSVERPDGSNFTLKIRSTKLEDSAMYFCASSLNGGARNTEAFFGQGTRLTVV.

This clone was picked up many times. The V and J genes are TRBV2 and TRBJ1-5, with TRBD1 matching 9 bases. Germline CDR1 and CDR2: SNHLY and FYNNEI. This CDR3 is 13 amino acids long. V shed 7 bases and J 7 bases; nucleotides not matched to a gene: 5. The CDR3 loop is CASKGQGRQPQHF. CDR3 coding DNA: TGTGCCAGCAAGGGACAGGGACGACAGCCCCAGCATTTT.

The chain is built from TRBV7-2 and TRBJ1-4; D not resolved. V was shortened by 5 bases and J by 7 bases, with 8 bases between the two germline ends. This CDR3 has 12 residues. The germline V gene encodes CDR1 SGHTA and CDR2 FQGNSA. CDR3 nucleotide sequence: TGTGCCAGCAGCGCAGCACGTGAAAAACTGTTTTTT. Translation: CASSAAREKLFF. Full variable domain (remainder filled in from reference TRBV7-2 and TRBJ1-4): GAGVSQSPSNKVTEKGKDVELRCDPISGHTALYWYRQSLGQGLEFLIYFQGNSAPDKSGLPSDRFSAERTGGSVSTLTIQRTQQEDSAVYLCASSAAREKLFFGSGTQLSVL.

The V gene is TRBV27, the J gene TRBJ2-1; D remains unclear. V lost 4 bases and J 4 bases, leaving 20 bases between the germline ends. In germline, CDR1 is MNHEY, CDR2 SMNVEV (reference sequence). The CDR3 totals 17 residues. CDR3 amino acids: CASSWPGGRVPYNEQFF. DNA of the CDR3: TGTGCCAGCAGTTGGCCGGGTGGAAGGGTACCGTACAATGAGCAGTTCTTC.

The genes are TRBV6-1 and TRBJ2-2; the D gene is possibly TRBD2 (6 bases). V shed 6 bases and J shed 4 bases, with 15 bases lying between them. Germline V gene data show CDR1 as MNHNS and CDR2 as SASEGT. The CDR3 covers 15 residues. The DNA for the CDR3 is TGTGCCAGCAGGGGCTTACTGGGGGGCACCGGGGAGCTGTTTTTT. It is translated as CASRGLLGGTGELFF.

This chain uses TRBV18 with TRBJ2-7, with D possibly being TRBD1 (6 bases). Trimming pared 3 bases from V and 0 bases from J, leaving 12 bases between. This CDR3 spans 15 amino acids. CDR1 KGHSH and CDR2 LQKENI come from the germline V gene. The CDR3 DNA reads TGTGCCAGCTCACCGGGGGCCCAGAGCTCCTACGAGCAGTACTTC. It specifies CASSPGAQSSYEQYF.

This clone was found once. This chain connects TRBV27 to TRBJ1-1, with TRBD1 as a possible D gene (6 bases). V shed 7 bases and J shed 0 bases, with 9 bases lying between them. Germline CDR1 is MNHEY and CDR2 is SMNVEV (reference sequence). This CDR3 has 13 amino acids. CDR3 region: CASKGVLNTEAFF. CDR3 DNA sequence: TGTGCCAGCAAGGGGGTCCTGAACACTGAAGCTTTCTTT.

This chain connects TRBV27 to TRBJ1-2; tentative D call: TRBD1 (6 bases). The CDR3 length is 15 residues. V was shortened by 5 bases and J by 8 bases, with 21 bases between the two germline ends. CDR1 is MNHEY, CDR2 SMNVEV, per germline (reference sequence). Written as DNA, the CDR3 is TGTGCCAGCAGTCCCCAGCTCGGGGGGGGGCACGGCTACACCTTC. The encoded protein is CASSPQLGGGHGYTF.

V and J are TRBV6-1 and TRBJ1-5, with unresolved D. Germline V gene data show CDR1 as MNHNS and CDR2 as SASEGT. The V gene lost 4 bases and the J gene lost 0 bases, with 10 bases spanning the gap. The CDR3 has 15 amino acids. The CDR3, as DNA: TGTGCCAGCAGTGGTCAACATTATAGCAATCAGCCCCAGCATTTT. It translates to CASSGQHYSNQPQHF.

The rearrangement links TRBV15 to TRBJ1-5; a possible D gene is TRBD1 (5 bases). Trimming cost V 0 bases and J 5 bases, with 14 bases left between them. This CDR3 comprises 16 residues. The V gene's germline CDR1 is LNHNV and CDR2 YYDKDF (reference sequence). CDR3 DNA: TGTGCCACCAGCAGAGATGCGGGGGTGAGCTATCAGCCCCAGCATTTT. Encoded protein: CATSRDAGVSYQPQHF.

The chain links TRBV7-9 to TRBJ1-1; 8 nucleotides line up with TRBD1. The germline V gene has CDR1 SEHNR and CDR2 FQNEAQ (reference sequence). Losses at the gene ends were 4 bases for V and 4 bases for J; bases not matched to a gene: 8. This CDR3 comprises 15 residues. The CDR3 loop is CASSYSQGASTEAFF. The DNA for the CDR3 is TGTGCCAGCAGCTATAGTCAGGGGGCGAGCACTGAAGCTTTCTTT.

This clone was recorded once. A read error may account for a junction end that differs from germline. DNA for the CDR3: TGCGCCAGCAGCCCCGGGGGCCGGGACTTC. Amino acid sequence: CASSPGGRDF. The chain uses TRBV5-1 and TRBJ2-4; D tentatively fits TRBD1 or TRBD2 (6 bases each). There are 10 residues in the CDR3. Germline CDR1 is SGHRS and CDR2 is YFSETQ.

This clone occurred a few times. The chain is built from TRBV7-3 and TRBJ2-2; D remains unclear. Trimming cost V 2 bases and J 6 bases, with 10 bases left between them. The CDR3 totals 14 residues. The V gene's germline CDR1 is SGHTA and CDR2 FQGTGA. CDR3 sequence (DNA): TGTGCCAGCAGCTTAGCGAACGGCGCCGGGGAGCTGTTTTTT. This sequence encodes CASSLANGAGELFF.

The count of this clone is one. The genes are TRBV15 and TRBJ1-1; D not resolved. Looked up from germline, CDR1 is LNHNV and CDR2 is YYDKDF (reference sequence). V was trimmed by 3 bases and J by 0 bases, leaving 5 bases between them. CDR3 length equals 13 residues. The CDR3: CATSSRVNTEAFF. The DNA of the CDR3 is TGTGCCACCAGCAGTCGGGTGAACACTGAAGCTTTCTTT.

The chain couples TRBV30 to TRBJ2-5; D may be TRBD2 (5 bases). Germline V CDR1 and CDR2: GTSNPN, SVGIG (reference sequence). V lost 1 base and J 0 bases, leaving 6 bases between the germline ends. The CDR3 length is 13 residues. The chain's CDR3 is CAWSGGYQETQYF. CDR3 bases: TGTGCCTGGAGTGGAGGGTACCAAGAGACCCAGTACTTC.

CDR3 region: CASSSQGANEQFF. The CDR3 region has the DNA TGTGCCAGCAGCTCCCAGGGGGCTAATGAGCAGTTCTTC. The V and J genes are TRBV7-3 and TRBJ2-1; 8 bases are shared with TRBD1. Germline V lookup: CDR1 SGHTA, CDR2 FQGTGA. J lost 7 bases, V lost 4 bases, and 3 bases had no gene match. The CDR3 has 13 residues.

This clone has just one count. The gene calls are TRBV7-8 and TRBJ2-7; D gene unclear. With 6 bases removed from V and 0 bases from J, the gap between germline ends came to 6 bases. This CDR3 comprises 12 residues. Germline V gene data show CDR1 as SGHVS and CDR2 as FQNEAQ. The CDR3 nucleotides read TGTGCCAGCAGTTTCTCCTCCTACGAGCAGTACTTC. Amino acid sequence: CASSFSSYEQYF.

The rearrangement joins TRBV28 to TRBJ2-4, with 12 bases that match TRBD2. CDR1 is MDHEN, CDR2 SYDVKM, per germline. The CDR3 spans 15 residues. Trimming took 2 bases from V and 7 from J; bases not matched to a gene: 3. This CDR3 reads CASSLPTSGGNIQYF. CDR3 in DNA: TGTGCCAGCAGTTTACCGACTAGCGGGGGTAACATTCAGTACTTC.

The chain links TRBV11-1 to TRBJ1-2, with 8 bases aligning to TRBD1. This CDR3 contains 14 residues. V shed 7 bases, J shed 7 bases, and the junction held 11 bases outside the gene matches. Germline V gives CDR1 SGHAT, CDR2 FQDESV (reference sequence). CDR3 amino acids: CASTSITGGSGYTF. The CDR3 coding sequence is TGTGCCAGCACTTCAATTACAGGGGGGTCTGGCTACACCTTC.

The chain recombines TRBV5-1 with TRBJ1-1; D gene uncertain. CDR3 length equals 13 residues. Germline lookup yields CDR1 SGHRS and CDR2 YFSETQ. Trimming stripped 0 bases from V and 7 bases from J, with 10 bases between. DNA of the CDR3: TGCGCCAGCAGCTTGGAAGGGATCAGTGAAGCTTTCTTT. Its translation is CASSLEGISEAFF.

The CDR3 DNA is TGTGCCAGCAGTTCACGGTGGACAGGGGCTAATGAAAAACTGTTTTTT. Translating gives CASSSRWTGANEKLFF. This rearrangement joins TRBV27 to TRBJ1-4; 9 nucleotides line up with TRBD1. The germline CDR1 and CDR2 sequences are MNHEY and SMNVEV (reference sequence). The junction had 6 bases not matched to a gene; V was cut back by 4 bases and J by 3 bases. The CDR3 sequence is 16 residues long.

The chain links TRBV6-5 to TRBJ2-7; a weak D match, TRBD2 (5 bases). The CDR3 totals 15 residues. Germline lookup yields CDR1 MNHEY and CDR2 SVGAGI. V was shortened by 7 bases and J by 3 bases, with 19 bases between the two germline ends. DNA of the CDR3: TGTGCCAGCATCGCAAAGGGTCGCGGACTCTACGAGCAGTACTTC. It codes for CASIAKGRGLYEQYF.

This rearrangement joins TRBV13 to TRBJ1-2; the match to TRBD1 covers 8 bases. CDR3 size: 12 residues. The V gene's germline CDR1 is PRHDT and CDR2 FYEKMQ (reference sequence). V trimming: 5 bases; J trimming: 8 bases; junction bases outside the gene matches: 4. CDR3 coding DNA: TGTGCCAGCAGCCAGGACAGGGTCGGCTACACCTTC. Translated, it gives CASSQDRVGYTF.

DNA for the CDR3: TGCGCCAGCAGCTCCGGGGGGCAAAATTCACCCCTCCACTTT. It codes for CASSSGGQNSPLHF. J is TRBJ1-6 and V is TRBV5-1; D possibly corresponds to TRBD1 (6 bases). CDR1 is SGHRS and CDR2 is YFSETQ in the germline V gene. V was cut by 3 bases and J by 7 bases, with 11 bases left in between. The CDR3 extends over 14 amino acids.

The chain couples TRBV19 to TRBJ1-2, with 7 bases aligning to TRBD1. From germline, CDR1 is LNHDA and CDR2 SQIVND (reference sequence). The V and J ends lost 2 bases and 4 bases, in that order; junction bases with no gene match: 7. The length of the CDR3 is 15 residues. This CDR3 is CASSIRGGQSYGYTF. The CDR3 DNA reads TGTGCCAGTAGTATACGGGGGGGACAGAGCTATGGCTACACCTTC.

The V and J genes are TRBV5-5 and TRBJ1-2, with D possibly matching TRBD1 (5 bases). This CDR3 comprises 15 residues. V lost 0 bases and J 5 bases, leaving 14 bases between the germline ends. Per germline, CDR1 SGHKS and CDR2 YYEKEE (reference sequence). Here the CDR3 DNA reads TGTGCCAGCAGCTTGGTGGCAGGGCTTCCTTATGGCTACACCTTC. This sequence encodes CASSLVAGLPYGYTF.

This clone has only one observation. The chain carries TRBV19 and TRBJ2-7; 10 bases match TRBD1. Per germline, CDR1 LNHDA and CDR2 SQIVND (reference sequence). This CDR3 has 13 amino acids. V shed 10 bases and J 2 bases; nucleotides not matched to a gene: 5. The CDR3 loop reads CATSGQGAYEQYF. In nucleotides, the CDR3 is TGTGCCACCTCCGGACAGGGGGCCTACGAGCAGTACTTC.

CDR3 residues: CAWRRGYSPLHF. In nucleotides, the CDR3 is TGTGCCTGGAGAAGGGGTTATTCACCCCTCCACTTT. The V gene is TRBV30, the J gene TRBJ1-6; possible D gene TRBD1, 5 bases. The V gene lost 3 bases and the J gene lost 8 bases, with 8 bases spanning the gap. Germline V gene lookup returns CDR1 GTSNPN and CDR2 SVGIG (reference sequence). The CDR3 consists of 12 residues.

The chain recombines TRBV7-2 with TRBJ2-7; the D is unclear. This CDR3 is 14 amino acids long. In germline, CDR1 is SGHTA, CDR2 FQGNSA. Trimming stripped 0 bases from V and 3 bases from J, with 9 bases between. CDR3 in amino acids: CASSLAAGLYEQYF. The CDR3 DNA reads as TGTGCCAGCAGCTTAGCCGCCGGCCTCTACGAGCAGTACTTC.